Below, 21 T cell receptor beta chains from the same sample are listed, as sequenced in a study of T cell changes during pregnancy in multiple sclerosis. Assay: immunoSEQ multiplex PCR; the TCRdb copy retains only in-frame clones and omits some. Counted here are around 36,000 clones, 92% occurring once; the ten biggest clones make up about an eighth. The sample here was CD8+ T cells from peripheral blood mononuclear cells, taken in the first trimester of pregnancy. These receptors were collected from a female donor with multiple sclerosis, enrolled in a pregnancy study.

The chain couples TRBV7-2 to TRBJ1-6; tentatively, D is TRBD1 (5 bases). The CDR3 contains 17 residues. Trimming pared 5 bases from V and 6 bases from J, leaving 20 bases between. Germline-derived CDR1 and CDR2 are SGHTA and FQGNSA. The CDR3 DNA is TGTGCCAGCAGCACAGGCGTGGGGATCCTCGGTAATTCACCCCTCCACTTT. Protein sequence: CASSTGVGILGNSPLHF.

This rearrangement joins TRBV5-1 to TRBJ2-5; possibly TRBD2 for D (5 bases). V was clipped by 0 bases and J by 0 bases, with 6 bases between them. Germline-derived CDR1 and CDR2 are SGHRS and YFSETQ. The CDR3 spans 14 residues. The CDR3 DNA sequence: TGCGCCAGCAGCTTGGAGAGGGACCAAGAGACCCAGTACTTC. It yields the protein CASSLERDQETQYF.

In this sample, this clone turned up a few times. This chain uses TRBV27 with TRBJ1-4, with D perhaps matching TRBD1 (5 bases). The CDR3 loop spans 14 amino acids. From germline, CDR1 is MNHEY and CDR2 SMNVEV (reference sequence). V dropped 2 bases and J dropped 8 bases, with 12 bases sitting between them. For the CDR3, the DNA is TGTGCCAGCAGTTTAAGGGGAGGTGGGGAAAAACTGTTTTTT. It translates to CASSLRGGGEKLFF.

CDR3 region: CASSLGDRGQDYGYTF. The CDR3 nucleotides read TGTGCCAGCAGCTTAGGGGACAGGGGCCAAGACTATGGCTACACCTTC. The chain combines TRBV7-8 with TRBJ1-2; the match to TRBD1 covers 10 bases. Germline assignment: CDR1 SGHVS and CDR2 FQNEAQ. CDR3 size: 16 residues. The junction had 5 bases not matched to a gene; V was cut back by 1 base and J by 3 bases.

This sequence joins TRBV27 and TRBJ1-1, with D tentatively TRBD1 (6 bases). The germline V gene encodes CDR1 MNHEY and CDR2 SMNVEV (reference sequence). V was cut by 6 bases and J by 4 bases, with 18 bases left in between. The CDR3 extends over 15 amino acids. In DNA, the CDR3 is TGTGCCAGCAGGCACACAGGGCAGGGGATCACTGAAGCTTTCTTT. Translation: CASRHTGQGITEAFF.

J is TRBJ2-7 and V is TRBV5-1, with TRBD1 as a possible D gene (5 bases). This CDR3 contains 15 residues. Germline values: CDR1 SGHRS, CDR2 YFSETQ. Deletions cut 2 bases from V and 4 bases from J, with 16 bases between. The CDR3 loop reads CASSFDDSSWYEQYF. The DNA of the CDR3 is TGCGCCAGCAGCTTTGATGACAGCTCCTGGTACGAGCAGTACTTC.

This chain uses TRBV27 with TRBJ1-1; 8 positions match TRBD1. Germline V lookup: CDR1 MNHEY, CDR2 SMNVEV (reference sequence). The length of the CDR3 is 13 residues. V shed 6 bases and J 6 bases; nucleotides not matched to a gene: 6. The CDR3 loop is CASRRTGIPEAFF. In DNA form, the CDR3 reads TGTGCCAGCAGAAGGACAGGGATACCTGAAGCTTTCTTT.

The chain couples TRBV15 to TRBJ1-4, with unresolved D. There are 15 residues in the CDR3. The germline gives CDR1 LNHNV, CDR2 YYDKDF (reference sequence). Trimming pared 0 bases from V and 4 bases from J, leaving 9 bases between. The DNA of the CDR3 is TGTGCCACCAGCAGAGAGGGCAGCCATAATGAAAAACTGTTTTTT. It codes for CATSREGSHNEKLFF. The complete variable domain, with remaining parts taken from reference TRBV15 and TRBJ1-4, reads DAMVIQNPRYQVTQFGKPVTLSCSQTLNHNVMYWYQQKSSQAPKLLFHYYDKDFNNEADTPDNFQSRRPNTSFCFLDIRSPGLGDTAMYLCATSREGSHNEKLFFGSGTQLSVL.

This rearrangement joins TRBV13 to TRBJ2-5, with 14 bases identical to TRBD2. Germline V gene lookup returns CDR1 PRHDT and CDR2 FYEKMQ (reference sequence). The CDR3 has 17 amino acids. V gave up 4 bases and J gave up 1 base; unmatched junction bases: 5. The CDR3 sequence is CASSSRTSGGPQETQYF. Written as DNA, the CDR3 is TGTGCCAGCAGCTCCCGGACTAGCGGGGGGCCCCAAGAGACCCAGTACTTC.

The J gene is TRBJ2-7, the V gene TRBV7-9; D unresolved. Trimming pared 4 bases from V and 2 bases from J, leaving 15 bases between. The CDR3 totals 15 residues. Per germline, CDR1 SEHNR and CDR2 FQNEAQ (reference sequence). CDR3 region: CASSSGFDPTYEQYF. The CDR3 nucleotides read TGTGCCAGCAGCTCAGGTTTCGACCCAACCTACGAGCAGTACTTC.

V usage is TRBV18 and J usage is TRBJ2-3; the match to TRBD2 covers 15 bases. The CDR3 is 18 amino acids. The germline V gene has CDR1 KGHSH and CDR2 LQKENI. V shed 3 bases, J shed 2 bases, and the junction held 6 bases outside the gene matches. The CDR3 spells CASSPGTSGGPNTDTQYF. The CDR3 DNA reads TGTGCCAGCTCACCCGGGACTAGCGGGGGGCCAAACACAGATACGCAGTATTTT.

The chain links TRBV18 to TRBJ2-7, with D maybe TRBD2 (6 bases). Germline V gene lookup returns CDR1 KGHSH and CDR2 LQKENI. V was shortened by 3 bases and J by 1 base, with 19 bases between the two germline ends. The CDR3 is 17 amino acids. CDR3 nucleotide sequence: TGTGCCAGCTCACCCGGGACTCTCCTCGGAGGGTCCTACGAGCAGTACTTC. This gives the protein CASSPGTLLGGSYEQYF. Based on the CDR3 plus reference TRBV18 and TRBJ2-7, the full variable domain is NAGVMQNPRHLVRRRGQEARLRCSPMKGHSHVYWYRQLPEEGLKFMVYLQKENIIDESGMPKERFSAEFPKEGPSILRIQQVVRGDSAAYFCASSPGTLLGGSYEQYFGPGTRLTVT.

V and J are TRBV11-3 and TRBJ2-2; maybe TRBD1 (6 bases). The germline gives CDR1 SGHNT, CDR2 YENEEA. Trimming shortened V by 2 bases and J by 4 bases, and 11 bases separated the two germline ends. CDR3 length: 15 amino acids. CDR3 protein: CASSLQGPGTGELFF. CDR3 coding DNA: TGTGCCAGCAGCTTACAGGGGCCGGGCACCGGGGAGCTGTTTTTT.

This clone has a single count. The V and J genes are TRBV6-5 and TRBJ1-2; no clear D gene. Germline V gives CDR1 MNHEY, CDR2 SVGAGI. The CDR3 extends over 12 amino acids. Between the trimmed V and J ends, which lost 7 bases and 8 bases, there was a span of 14 bases. In DNA, the CDR3 is TGTGCCAGCACTCTCTCGGGTGGCGGCTACACCTTC. Encoded protein: CASTLSGGGYTF.

This sequence joins TRBV5-1 and TRBJ1-2; D not certain. The CDR3 loop spans 21 amino acids. V lost 3 bases and J 2 bases, leaving 32 bases between the germline ends. Germline CDR1 reads SGHRS; CDR2 reads YFSETQ. The CDR3 DNA follows: TGCGCCAGCAGCTCATACCTCCCCTACGCGCCCGCCGGCAGGCCGAACTATGGCTACACCTTC. It translates to CASSSYLPYAPAGRPNYGYTF.

The V gene is TRBV2, the J gene TRBJ1-2; 10 bases map to TRBD1. CDR1 SNHLY and CDR2 FYNNEI come from the germline V gene. Trimming took 2 bases from V and 6 from J; bases not matched to a gene: 6. The CDR3 has 15 amino acids. The CDR3 reads CASSEWGQGLDGYTF. The CDR3 DNA follows: TGTGCCAGCAGTGAATGGGGACAGGGGTTAGATGGCTACACCTTC.

The chain has TRBV7-3 and TRBJ2-2, with 7 bases fitting TRBD1. CDR3 size: 15 residues. V dropped 5 bases and J dropped 2; count of bases not matched to a gene: 5. CDR1 is SGHTA, CDR2 FQGTGA, per germline. CDR3 coding DNA: TGTGCCAGCAGCCACGGGACAGATAACACCGGGGAGCTGTTTTTT. Translating gives CASSHGTDNTGELFF.

The rearrangement uses TRBV2 and TRBJ2-1; TRBD2 matches at 9 bases. Germline V gene data show CDR1 as SNHLY and CDR2 as FYNNEI. This CDR3 comprises 16 residues. V was pared by 7 bases and J by 5 bases, with 12 bases of the junction left unmatched. CDR3 nucleotides: TGTGCCAGCATAAGCCCTCTAGCGGGGACTAACAATGAGCAGTTCTTC. Translated, it gives CASISPLAGTNNEQFF.

This clone occurred once. The rearrangement uses TRBV5-6 and TRBJ2-5; D is perhaps TRBD2 (6 bases). Trimming took off 4 bases at V and 7 bases at J, with 17 bases between the two ends. This CDR3 region has 14 residues. The V gene's germline CDR1 is SGHDT and CDR2 YYEEEE. CDR3 DNA: TGTGCCAGCAGCAAAACGGAGGGGCATGGGACCCAGTACTTC. Its translation is CASSKTEGHGTQYF.

This chain connects TRBV19 to TRBJ2-1; 12 positions match TRBD2. The trim removed 9 bases at V and 8 bases at J, leaving 8 bases unmatched. This CDR3 contains 14 residues. Germline-derived CDR1 and CDR2 are LNHDA and SQIVND (reference sequence). CDR3: CASQLAGGRDEQFF. The DNA for the CDR3 is TGTGCCAGCCAGCTAGCGGGGGGGCGGGATGAGCAGTTCTTC. Together with reference TRBV19 and TRBJ2-1, the CDR3 gives the full variable domain: DGGITQSPKYLFRKEGQNVTLSCEQNLNHDAMYWYRQDPGQGLRLIYYSQIVNDFQKGDIAEGYSVSREKKESFPLTVTSAQKNPTAFYLCASQLAGGRDEQFFGPGTRLTVL.

This clone was seen a handful of times. In DNA form, the CDR3 reads TGTGCCATCAGTGAGAGACAGGGGATTAGGAACACCATATATTTT. Translation: CAISERQGIRNTIYF. V usage is TRBV10-3 and J usage is TRBJ1-3, with 8 bases identical to TRBD1. The CDR3 loop spans 15 amino acids. Germline lookup yields CDR1 ENHRY and CDR2 SYGVKD. J lost 7 bases, V lost 2 bases, and 7 bases had no gene match.